This T cell receptor (beta chain) is drawn from a study of T cell repertoires in cytomegalovirus infection. Background on the study: Public TCR beta signatures were indicative of both CMV infection and a matching HLA type.

Germline lookup yields CDR1 MNHEY and CDR2 SMNVEV (reference sequence). CDR3 length: 15 residues. V lost 6 bases to trimming and J lost 7 bases; unmatched junction nucleotides: 11. Comment on this clonotype: What it binds is unknown.

Each CDR3 protein is one row after TCRdb ran MiXCR on the reads. The repertoire consists of 550,000 to 850,000 distinct CDR3 sequences, with around a third occurring once and the leading ten covering 15% to 20%. Whole-study findings and limits: Using cumulative public TCR beta family frequency, the authors identified those who carried CMV together with the relevant HLA.

This TCR came from a human donor in good health (CMV status not recorded). Some clones in this sample may be carry-over from other donors' samples. V usage is TRBV27 and J usage is TRBJ1-1; 10 nucleotides line up with TRBD1. The sample in question was cultured PBMCs, obtained from culture after CMV antigen stimulation. The CDR3 DNA reads TGTGCCAGCAGCTCGAGGACAGGGGGACTCATTGAAGCTTTCTTT. The encoded protein is CASSSRTGGLIEAFF.